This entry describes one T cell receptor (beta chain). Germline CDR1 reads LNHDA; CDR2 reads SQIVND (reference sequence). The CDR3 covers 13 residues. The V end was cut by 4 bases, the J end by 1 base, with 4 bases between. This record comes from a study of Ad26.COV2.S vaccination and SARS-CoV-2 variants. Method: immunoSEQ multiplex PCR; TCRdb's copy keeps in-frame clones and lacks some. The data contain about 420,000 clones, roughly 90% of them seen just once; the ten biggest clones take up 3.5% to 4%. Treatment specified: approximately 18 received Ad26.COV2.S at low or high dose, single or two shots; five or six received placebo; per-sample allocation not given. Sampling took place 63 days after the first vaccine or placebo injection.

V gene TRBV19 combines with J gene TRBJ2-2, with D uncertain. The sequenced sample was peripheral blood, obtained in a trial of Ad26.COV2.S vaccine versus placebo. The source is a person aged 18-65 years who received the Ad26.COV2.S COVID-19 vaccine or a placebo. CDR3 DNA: TGTGCCAGTAGTAAAGAGAACACCGGGGAGCTGTTTTTT. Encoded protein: CASSKENTGELFF.